This T cell receptor (beta chain) comes out of a study of neurological immune-mediated disorders. This clonotype occurred many times. What it recognizes is unknown. TCRdb reprocessed the 5' RACE reads via MiXCR and lists one record per CDR3 protein. Altogether about 55,000 distinct CDR3 sequences are present, roughly 3.8% being singletons, with the ten largest covering 5.5% to 7.5%. This CDR3 has 14 amino acids. V was pared by 6 bases and J by 3 bases, with 12 bases between. Germline CDR1 KGHSH, CDR2 LQKENI. Study results and limitations: CDR3 amino acid sequences found in expanded clones were never shared across subjects, suggesting private repertoires in all groups.

The rearrangement links TRBV18 to TRBJ1-3, with D hard to call. The material sequenced was PBMCs. The receptor was derived from a man aged 55-75 years with multiple sclerosis. In DNA form, the CDR3 reads TGTGCCAGCTCCAACCCGGGCCTTGGAAACACCATATATTTT. As protein: CASSNPGLGNTIYF. Based on the CDR3 plus reference TRBV18 and TRBJ1-3, the full variable domain is NAGVMQNPRHLVRRRGQEARLRCSPMKGHSHVYWYRQLPEEGLKFMVYLQKENIIDESGMPKERFSAEFPKEGPSILRIQQVVRGDSAAYFCASSNPGLGNTIYFGEGSWLTVV.